This entry is about one T cell receptor beta chain. The entry originates in a study of blood T cell repertoires in COVID-19. The repertoire was sequenced with immunoSEQ multiplex PCR; TCRdb's copy has only in-frame clones and lacks some. The repertoire holds 120,000 to 150,000 clones, with around nine tenths as singletons. Germline values: CDR1 SGHRS, CDR2 YFSETQ. The CDR3 sequence is 18 residues long. The ends lost 4 bases at V and 0 bases at J; junction bases unmatched: 11. The sample consisted of peripheral blood. The genes are TRBV5-1 and TRBJ2-4, with TRBD1 identical over 9 bases. The source is a man between 60 and 75 years old with active or convalescent COVID-19. The CDR3 spells CASSLAPGTGKAKNIQYF. The CDR3 DNA reads TGCGCCAGCAGCCTGGCACCCGGGACAGGGAAAGCCAAAAACATTCAGTACTTC.